Shown below are 14 T cell receptor beta chains from a single sample sequenced in a study of blood T cell repertoires in COVID-19. Using immunoSEQ multiplex PCR, the repertoire was profiled, and TCRdb retains in-frame clones only, with some absent. The sample lists about 69,000 clones, around 83% occurring once. Sequenced material: peripheral blood. The source of these receptors is a woman aged 80 or over with acute or convalescent COVID-19.

The chain has TRBV14 and TRBJ2-3; tentative D call: TRBD1 (5 bases). The CDR3 is 17 amino acids. Trimming removed 4 bases from V and 0 bases from J, with 17 bases in between. Per germline, CDR1 SGHDN and CDR2 FVKESK. The CDR3 DNA sequence: TGTGCCAGCAGCCTCCTGAGACAGCATTCTAGCACAGATACGCAGTATTTT. Translating it yields CASSLLRQHSSTDTQYF.

CDR3 sequence (DNA): TGTGCCAGCAGCCAGCGGGGGAACACAGATACGCAGTATTTT. Translated, it gives CASSQRGNTDTQYF. V gene TRBV6-6 combines with J gene TRBJ2-3; 8 bases line up with TRBD2. The germline gives CDR1 MNHNY, CDR2 SVGAGI (reference sequence). Trimming took 6 bases from V and 2 from J; bases not matched to a gene: 4. The CDR3 consists of 14 residues.

The rearrangement uses TRBV19 and TRBJ2-1, with D perhaps matching TRBD1 (5 bases). This CDR3 region has 15 residues. Germline lookup yields CDR1 LNHDA and CDR2 SQIVND (reference sequence). Trimming removed 6 bases at V and 6 bases at J, with 18 bases between. CDR3 nucleotides: TGTGCCAGTAGCACGGAGCCTACAGGTCCCAATGAGCAGTTCTTC. Amino acids: CASSTEPTGPNEQFF.

The chain joins TRBV6-2 or TRBV6-3 to TRBJ1-5; possibly TRBD1 for D (5 bases). The CDR3 spans 13 residues. V was trimmed by 6 bases and J by 6 bases, leaving 12 bases between them. Looked up from germline, CDR1 is MNHEY and CDR2 is SVGEGT. CDR3 in amino acids: CASSKQGTQPQHF. CDR3 in DNA: TGTGCCAGCAGCAAGCAGGGTACTCAGCCCCAGCATTTT.

The genes are TRBV29-1 and TRBJ1-5; 7 bases line up with TRBD1. V lost 4 bases, J lost 4 bases, and 4 bases stayed unmatched. Germline values: CDR1 SQVTM, CDR2 ANQGSEA. CDR3 size: 13 residues. Written as DNA, the CDR3 is TGCAGCGTTGGACAGGGAGGAAATCAGCCCCAGCATTTT. It encodes CSVGQGGNQPQHF. Based on the CDR3 plus reference TRBV29-1 and TRBJ1-5, the full variable domain is SAVISQKPSRDICQRGTSLTIQCQVDSQVTMMFWYRQQPGQSLTLIATANQGSEATYESGFVIDKFPISRPNLTFSTLTVSNMSPEDSSIYLCSVGQGGNQPQHFGDGTRLSIL.

The V call is TRBV7-3, the J call TRBJ2-7, with D perhaps matching TRBD1 (5 bases). Germline CDR1 and CDR2: SGHTA and FQGTGA. Trimming removed 2 bases at V and 4 bases at J, with 9 bases between. CDR3 length: 13 amino acids. DNA of the CDR3: TGTGCCAGCAGCTTAGGGTACAGGTACGAGCAGTACTTC. Encoded protein: CASSLGYRYEQYF.

V and J are TRBV5-1 and TRBJ2-1, with 12 bases that match TRBD2. From germline, CDR1 is SGHRS and CDR2 YFSETQ. CDR3 length: 15 residues. The V gene end was trimmed by 3 bases and the J gene end by 7 bases; junction bases not matched to a gene: 5. CDR3 protein: CASSSGLAGRNEQFF. The CDR3 bases are TGCGCCAGCAGCTCCGGACTAGCGGGGAGGAATGAGCAGTTCTTC.

V gene TRBV3-1 (or the pseudogene TRBV3-2) combines with J gene TRBJ2-1; 7 bases match TRBD1. This CDR3 comprises 15 residues. V was pared by 1 base and J by 6 bases, with 6 bases of the junction left unmatched. The germline V gene has CDR1 LGHDT and CDR2 YNNKEL (reference sequence). The CDR3 is CASSQADRQGNEQFF. The CDR3 nucleotides read TGTGCCAGCAGCCAAGCCGACAGACAGGGCAATGAGCAGTTCTTC.

V usage is TRBV7-3 and J usage is TRBJ2-1, with TRBD2 matching over 10 bases. The J segment lost 4 bases and the V segment lost 4 bases, leaving 4 bases of the junction unmatched. CDR1 and CDR2 from the germline V gene are SGHTA and FQGTGA. There are 15 residues in the CDR3. The CDR3: CASSSSGGAYNEQFF. Written as DNA, the CDR3 is TGTGCCAGCAGCTCCAGCGGGGGGGCGTACAATGAGCAGTTCTTC. Looking up the rest from reference TRBV7-3 and TRBJ2-1 gives the full variable domain: GAGVSQTPSNKVTEKGKYVELRCDPISGHTALYWYRQSLGQGPEFLIYFQGTGAADDSGLPNDRFFAVRPEGSVSTLKIQRTERGDSAVYLCASSSSGGAYNEQFFGPGTRLTVL.

V gene TRBV7-2 combines with J gene TRBJ2-7, with TRBD1 identical over 8 bases. V trimming: 3 bases; J trimming: 9 bases; junction bases outside the gene matches: 7. The germline V gene encodes CDR1 SGHTA and CDR2 FQGNSA. This CDR3 has 13 amino acids. CDR3 DNA: TGTGCCAGCAGCTTGGACAGGGTTTATGGGCAGTACTTC. Its protein product is CASSLDRVYGQYF.

This chain links TRBV5-1 with TRBJ2-2; D uncertain. The length of the CDR3 is 13 residues. Trimming stripped 0 bases from V and 4 bases from J, with 4 bases between. Germline V CDR1 and CDR2: SGHRS, YFSETQ. The CDR3 coding sequence is TGCGCCAGCAGCTTGGGGGCCACCGGGGAGCTGTTTTTT. It specifies CASSLGATGELFF. The complete variable domain, with remaining parts taken from reference TRBV5-1 and TRBJ2-2, reads KAGVTQTPRYLIKTRGQQVTLSCSPISGHRSVSWYQQTPGQGLQFLFEYFSETQRNKGNFPGRFSGRQFSNSRSEMNVSTLELGDSALYLCASSLGATGELFFGEGSRLTVL.

V usage is TRBV19 and J usage is TRBJ1-1, with D unresolved. Germline-derived CDR1 and CDR2 are LNHDA and SQIVND (reference sequence). With 6 bases removed from V and 1 base from J, the gap between germline ends came to 9 bases. CDR3 length equals 13 residues. The CDR3 DNA follows: TGTGCCAGTAGAGTCACACAGAACACTGAAGCTTTCTTT. This translates into CASRVTQNTEAFF.

The chain carries TRBV6-6 and TRBJ1-1; 10 bases match TRBD1. CDR3 length: 20 amino acids. Germline V gene data show CDR1 as MNHNY and CDR2 as SVGAGI (reference sequence). Trimming took 6 bases from V and 0 from J; bases not matched to a gene: 19. In DNA form, the CDR3 reads TGTGCCAGCAGCAAAAAATCCCCGGGACAGGGGACTCGTTTGAACACTGAAGCTTTCTTT. It yields the protein CASSKKSPGQGTRLNTEAFF.

The chain uses TRBV9 and TRBJ1-2; 7 bases align to TRBD1. V shed 3 bases and J 1 base; nucleotides not matched to a gene: 3. This CDR3 comprises 14 residues. Germline CDR1 reads SGDLS; CDR2 reads YYNGEE. The CDR3 coding sequence is TGTGCCAGCAGCGGAGGGGGCCTTAACTATGGCTACACCTTC. It encodes CASSGGGLNYGYTF.